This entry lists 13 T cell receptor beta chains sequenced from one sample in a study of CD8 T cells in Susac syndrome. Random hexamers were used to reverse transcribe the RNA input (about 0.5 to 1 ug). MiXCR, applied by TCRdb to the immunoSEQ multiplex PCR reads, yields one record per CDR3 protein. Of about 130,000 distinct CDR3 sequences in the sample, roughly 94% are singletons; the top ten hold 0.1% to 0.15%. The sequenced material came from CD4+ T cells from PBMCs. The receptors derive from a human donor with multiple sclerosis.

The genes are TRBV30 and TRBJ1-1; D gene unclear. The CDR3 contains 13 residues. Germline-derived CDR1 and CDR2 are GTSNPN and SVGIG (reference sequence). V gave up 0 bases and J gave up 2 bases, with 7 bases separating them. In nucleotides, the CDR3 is TGTGCCTGGAGTGTACAGACAAACACTGAAGCTTTCTTT. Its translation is CAWSVQTNTEAFF.

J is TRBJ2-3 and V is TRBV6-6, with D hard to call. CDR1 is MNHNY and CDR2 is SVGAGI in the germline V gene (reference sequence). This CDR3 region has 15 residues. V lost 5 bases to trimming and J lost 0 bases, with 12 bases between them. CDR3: CASSPDRTSTDTQYF. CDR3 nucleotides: TGTGCCAGCAGTCCGGACCGGACGAGCACAGATACGCAGTATTTT.

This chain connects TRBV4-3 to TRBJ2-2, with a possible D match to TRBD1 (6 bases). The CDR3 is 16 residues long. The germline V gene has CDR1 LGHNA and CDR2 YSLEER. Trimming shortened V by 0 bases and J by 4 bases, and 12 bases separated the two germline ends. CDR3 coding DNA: TGCGCCAGCAGCCAAGAGGGCCCAGGGGTCACCGGGGAGCTGTTTTTT. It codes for CASSQEGPGVTGELFF.

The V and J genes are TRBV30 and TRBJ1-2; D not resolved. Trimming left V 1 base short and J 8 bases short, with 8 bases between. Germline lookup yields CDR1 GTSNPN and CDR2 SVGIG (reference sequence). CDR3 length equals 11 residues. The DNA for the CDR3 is TGTGCCTGGAGTGAGGCGGGAGGCTACACCTTC. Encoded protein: CAWSEAGGYTF.

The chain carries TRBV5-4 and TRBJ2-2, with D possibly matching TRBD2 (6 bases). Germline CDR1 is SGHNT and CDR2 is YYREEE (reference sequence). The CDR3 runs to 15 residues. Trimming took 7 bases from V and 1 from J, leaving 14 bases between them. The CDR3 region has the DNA TGTGCCAGCTCAACGGGGACTTGGAACACCGGGGAGCTGTTTTTT. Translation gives CASSTGTWNTGELFF.

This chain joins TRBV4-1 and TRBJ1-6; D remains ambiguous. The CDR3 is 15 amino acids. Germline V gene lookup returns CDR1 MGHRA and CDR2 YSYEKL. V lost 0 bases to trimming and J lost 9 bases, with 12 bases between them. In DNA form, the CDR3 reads TGCGCCAGCAGCCAAGAGGTAAACTTAGGTTCACCCCTCCACTTT. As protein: CASSQEVNLGSPLHF.

This chain's CDR3 is CAGRRDRNTEAFF. CDR3 sequence (DNA): TGTGCCGGCCGAAGGGACAGGAACACTGAAGCTTTCTTT. The chain employs TRBV6-6 and TRBJ1-1; TRBD1 agrees at 7 bases. V lost 11 bases to trimming and J lost 1 base; unmatched junction nucleotides: 7. The CDR3 is made up of 13 amino acids. Germline values: CDR1 MNHNY, CDR2 SVGAGI (reference sequence).

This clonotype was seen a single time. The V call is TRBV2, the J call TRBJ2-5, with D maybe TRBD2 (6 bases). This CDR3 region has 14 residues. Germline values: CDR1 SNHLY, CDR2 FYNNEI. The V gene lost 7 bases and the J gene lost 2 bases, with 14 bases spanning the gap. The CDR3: CASTGLAPQETQYF. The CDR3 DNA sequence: TGTGCCAGCACGGGGCTAGCGCCTCAAGAGACCCAGTACTTC.

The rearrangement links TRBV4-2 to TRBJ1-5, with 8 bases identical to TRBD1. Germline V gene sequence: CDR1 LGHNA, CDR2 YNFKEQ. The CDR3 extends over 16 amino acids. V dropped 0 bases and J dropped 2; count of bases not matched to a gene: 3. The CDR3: CASSQDRGQGNQPQHF. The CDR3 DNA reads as TGTGCCAGCAGCCAAGATCGGGGACAGGGCAATCAGCCCCAGCATTTT.

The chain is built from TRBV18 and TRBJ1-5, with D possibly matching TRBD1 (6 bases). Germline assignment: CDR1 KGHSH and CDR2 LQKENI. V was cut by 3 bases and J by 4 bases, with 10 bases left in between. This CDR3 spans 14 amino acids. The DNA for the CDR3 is TGTGCCAGCTCACCTAGGACAGTAAATCAGCCCCAGCATTTT. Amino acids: CASSPRTVNQPQHF.

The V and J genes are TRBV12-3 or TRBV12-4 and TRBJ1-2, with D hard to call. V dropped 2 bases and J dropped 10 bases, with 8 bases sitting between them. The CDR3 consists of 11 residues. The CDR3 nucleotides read TGTGCCAGCAGTTTATTAGAGGTCTACACCTTC. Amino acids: CASSLLEVYTF.

The CDR3 region is CASSQDGDWTIYTGELFF. The CDR3 DNA follows: TGCGCCAGCAGCCAAGACGGGGATTGGACGATCTACACCGGGGAGCTGTTTTTT. The V and J genes are TRBV4-3 and TRBJ2-2; a possible D gene is TRBD2 (5 bases). The V end lost 0 bases, the J end lost 3 bases, and 17 bases lay between the germline ends. CDR3 length: 18 residues. Germline CDR1 LGHNA, CDR2 YSLEER.

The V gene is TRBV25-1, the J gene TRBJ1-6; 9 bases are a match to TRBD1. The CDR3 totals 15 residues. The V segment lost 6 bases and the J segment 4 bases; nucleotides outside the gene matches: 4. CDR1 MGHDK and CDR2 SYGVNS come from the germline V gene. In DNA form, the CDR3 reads TGTGCCAGCAGACCGGGACAGGGATATAATTCACCCCTCCACTTT. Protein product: CASRPGQGYNSPLHF.